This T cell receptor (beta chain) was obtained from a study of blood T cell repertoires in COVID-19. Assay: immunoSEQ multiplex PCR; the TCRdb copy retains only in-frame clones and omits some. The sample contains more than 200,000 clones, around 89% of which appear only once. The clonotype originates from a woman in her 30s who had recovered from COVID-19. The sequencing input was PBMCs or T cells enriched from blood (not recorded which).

The CDR3 sequence is CASSQDLLAYEQYF. CDR3 bases: TGCGCCAGCAGCCAAGATCTCCTAGCCTACGAGCAGTACTTC. The chain recombines TRBV4-3 with TRBJ2-7; D not certain. This CDR3 region has 14 residues. CDR1 is LGHNA, CDR2 YSLEER, per germline. V was pared by 0 bases and J by 2 bases, with 8 bases between.